This T cell receptor (beta chain) was captured in a study of cytomegalovirus exposure and HLA in healthy donors. Whole-study context: Later analysis reported that the approximately 110 validation repertoires shared the platform of the approximately 620 first-cohort repertoires. General observations from the study: The study found most TCR sequences rare, yet found some public TCRs in many donors.

Some clones are missing from TCRdb's copy, which holds only in-frame ones; the method was immunoSEQ multiplex PCR. This table has just over 65,000 clones, around 97% appearing once. Per the germline V gene, CDR1 is SNHLY and CDR2 is FYNNEI. Trimming took 5 bases from V and 5 from J; bases not matched to a gene: 8. This CDR3 has 15 residues. This clone was observed a single time. What it binds is not known. This chain connects TRBV2 to TRBJ2-1; TRBD2 agrees at 8 bases. The sequenced sample consisted of PBMCs. This clonotype originated in a woman under 30 in good health and CMV-seropositive. The CDR3 nucleotides are TGTGCCAGCAGTCTGGGACTAGGGGAGCACAATGAGCAGTTCTTC. Translation gives CASSLGLGEHNEQFF.